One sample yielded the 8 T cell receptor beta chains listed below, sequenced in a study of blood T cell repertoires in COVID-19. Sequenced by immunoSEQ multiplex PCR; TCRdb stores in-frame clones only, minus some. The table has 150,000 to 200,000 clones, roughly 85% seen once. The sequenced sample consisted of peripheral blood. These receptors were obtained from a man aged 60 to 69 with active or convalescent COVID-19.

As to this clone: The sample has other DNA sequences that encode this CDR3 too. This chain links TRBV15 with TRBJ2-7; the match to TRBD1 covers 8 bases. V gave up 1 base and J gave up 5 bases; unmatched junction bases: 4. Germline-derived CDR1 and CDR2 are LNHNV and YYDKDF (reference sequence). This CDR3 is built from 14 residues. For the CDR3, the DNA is TGTGCCACCAGCAGAGGACAGGGGATCCACGAGCAGTACTTC. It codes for CATSRGQGIHEQYF.

The CDR3 DNA is TGCACCAGCAGCCAAGCTAAAGACAGGGGCCTACCTTATAGCAATCAGCCCCAGCATTTT. Translation: CTSSQAKDRGLPYSNQPQHF. The chain has TRBV1 and TRBJ1-5; the table gives TRBD1 as D, unverified against the DNA. TRBV1 is a pseudogene locus. The CDR3 extends over 20 amino acids.

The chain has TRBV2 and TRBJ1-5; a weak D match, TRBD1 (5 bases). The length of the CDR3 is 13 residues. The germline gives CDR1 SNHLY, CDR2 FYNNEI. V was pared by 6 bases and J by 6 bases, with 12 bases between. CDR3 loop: CASRLEGTQPQHF. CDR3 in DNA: TGTGCCAGCAGGCTGGAGGGGACTCAGCCCCAGCATTTT.

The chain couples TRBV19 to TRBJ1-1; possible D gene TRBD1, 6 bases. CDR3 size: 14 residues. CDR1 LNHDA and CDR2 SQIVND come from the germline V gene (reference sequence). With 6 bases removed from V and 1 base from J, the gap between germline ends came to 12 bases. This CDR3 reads CASSLGHSNTEAFF. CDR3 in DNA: TGTGCCAGTAGCCTGGGACATTCGAACACTGAAGCTTTCTTT.

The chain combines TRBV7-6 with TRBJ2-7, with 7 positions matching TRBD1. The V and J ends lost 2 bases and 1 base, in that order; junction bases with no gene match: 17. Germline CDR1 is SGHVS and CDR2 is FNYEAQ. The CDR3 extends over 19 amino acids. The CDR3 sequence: CASSLKGARSGTASYEQYF. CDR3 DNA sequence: TGTGCCAGCAGCTTAAAAGGGGCCAGATCCGGGACAGCTTCCTACGAGCAGTACTTC. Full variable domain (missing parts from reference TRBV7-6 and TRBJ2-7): GAGVSQSPRYKVTKRGQDVALRCDPISGHVSLYWYRQALGQGPEFLTYFNYEAQQDKSGLPNDRFSAERPEGSISTLTIQRTEQRDSAMYRCASSLKGARSGTASYEQYFGPGTRLTVT.

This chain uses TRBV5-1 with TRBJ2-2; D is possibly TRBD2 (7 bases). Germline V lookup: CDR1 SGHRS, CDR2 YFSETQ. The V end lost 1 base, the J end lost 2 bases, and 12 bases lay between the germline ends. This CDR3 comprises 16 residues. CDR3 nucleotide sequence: TGCGCCAGCAGCTTGTTCGGGGGGCGCAACACCGGGGAGCTGTTTTTT. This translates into CASSLFGGRNTGELFF.

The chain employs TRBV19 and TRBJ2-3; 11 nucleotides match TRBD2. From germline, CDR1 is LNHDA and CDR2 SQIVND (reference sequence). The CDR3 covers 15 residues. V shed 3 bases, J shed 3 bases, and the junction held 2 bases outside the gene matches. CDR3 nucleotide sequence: TGTGCCAGTAGTATTGGGACTAGCGGAACAGATACGCAGTATTTT. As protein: CASSIGTSGTDTQYF. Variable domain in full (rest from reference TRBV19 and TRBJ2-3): DGGITQSPKYLFRKEGQNVTLSCEQNLNHDAMYWYRQDPGQGLRLIYYSQIVNDFQKGDIAEGYSVSREKKESFPLTVTSAQKNPTAFYLCASSIGTSGTDTQYFGPGTRLTVL.

The CDR3 region is CASSLVGANYGYTF. CDR3 DNA: TGTGCCAGCAGCTTGGTAGGGGCTAACTATGGCTACACCTTC. This chain connects TRBV5-5 to TRBJ1-2; D is perhaps TRBD1 (5 bases). CDR3 length equals 14 residues. Germline values: CDR1 SGHKS, CDR2 YYEKEE (reference sequence). V shed 0 bases and J shed 0 bases, with 6 bases lying between them.